A single sample is the source of the 21 T cell receptor beta chains below, sequenced in a study of cytomegalovirus exposure and HLA in healthy donors (dated by TCRdb to between 2016 and 2019). Libraries were built with the immunoSEQ multiplex PCR assay. For the multiplex PCR, a mixture combining 60 forward primers for TCR Vbeta segments and 13 reverse primers for TCR Jbeta segments was used. What TCRdb holds here is the immuneACCESS table cut down to in-frame rearrangements. Part of the clones is not present; checked against another copy, under half of the missing clones reflect an unresolved V gene, and the others are unexplained. In all, the sample holds about 220,000 clones, and approximately 79% of those were seen once. The top ten constitute 1.8% of the sample. Specimen: PBMCs. The receptors here all came from a male donor in good health and CMV-seronegative.

This clone was counted a few times. The chain recombines TRBV11-3 with TRBJ2-2; D is ambiguous. Between the trimmed V and J ends, which lost 2 bases and 7 bases, there was a span of 5 bases. Germline CDR1 is SGHNT and CDR2 is YENEEA. This CDR3 is 12 amino acids long. The CDR3 here is CASSLYSGELFF. DNA of the CDR3: TGTGCCAGCAGCTTATACAGCGGGGAGCTGTTTTTT. Full variable domain (outside the CDR3, taken from reference TRBV11-3 and TRBJ2-2): EAGVVQSPRYKIIEKKQPVAFWCNPISGHNTLYWYLQNLGQGPELLIRYENEEAVDDSQLPKDRFSAERLKGVDSTLKIQPAELGDSAVYLCASSLYSGELFFGEGSRLTVL.

The chain combines TRBV14 with TRBJ1-1; weak D call: TRBD1 (6 bases). The CDR3 spans 14 residues. V gave up 1 base and J gave up 4 bases, with 10 bases separating them. Germline CDR1 is SGHDN and CDR2 is FVKESK. CDR3 nucleotides: TGTGCCAGCAGCCAAGCAGGGGTAGCCACTGAAGCTTTCTTT. The encoded protein is CASSQAGVATEAFF.

The V and J genes are TRBV4-3 and TRBJ1-1; D perhaps matches TRBD1 (6 bases). The CDR3 totals 14 residues. Between the trimmed V and J ends, which lost 2 bases and 0 bases, there was a span of 7 bases. Germline lookup yields CDR1 LGHNA and CDR2 YSLEER. The CDR3 coding sequence is TGCGCCAGCAGCCAAAACAGGGTGAACACTGAAGCTTTCTTT. Amino acids: CASSQNRVNTEAFF.

The count of this clone is one. This chain connects TRBV10-3 to TRBJ1-5; tentative D call: TRBD1 (6 bases). CDR3 length: 13 amino acids. CDR1 is ENHRY and CDR2 is SYGVKD in the germline V gene. V shed 6 bases and J shed 7 bases, with 13 bases lying between them. The CDR3 nucleotides are TGTGCCATCAGCGAGGACAGACAACAGCCCCAGCATTTT. Its protein is CAISEDRQQPQHF.

V usage is TRBV9 and J usage is TRBJ1-1; D is unclear. V was clipped by 0 bases and J by 0 bases, with 6 bases between them. CDR3 size: 14 residues. Germline assignment: CDR1 SGDLS and CDR2 YYNGEE. CDR3 coding DNA: TGTGCCAGCAGCGTAGGGGCAGTGAACACTGAAGCTTTCTTT. Amino acid sequence: CASSVGAVNTEAFF.

The genes are TRBV2 and TRBJ1-6; the D is unclear. The V end was cut by 4 bases, the J end by 8 bases, with 15 bases between. The CDR3 consists of 15 residues. Germline CDR1 reads SNHLY; CDR2 reads FYNNEI. This CDR3 reads CASSVHEVRDSPLHF. In DNA form, the CDR3 reads TGTGCCAGCAGTGTACACGAGGTCCGGGATTCACCCCTCCACTTT.

The J gene is TRBJ1-2, the V gene TRBV7-3; D may be TRBD1 (5 bases). The CDR3 covers 13 residues. V lost 5 bases and J lost 7, with 14 bases in between. The V gene's germline CDR1 is SGHTA and CDR2 FQGTGA. The CDR3 sequence: CASSPTRTGGYTF. The CDR3 region has the DNA TGTGCCAGCAGCCCAACCCGTACAGGTGGCTACACCTTC.

The chain carries TRBV7-6 and TRBJ2-3; TRBD2 matches at 12 bases. V was pared by 0 bases and J by 2 bases, with 6 bases of the junction left unmatched. Germline lookup yields CDR1 SGHVS and CDR2 FNYEAQ. This CDR3 spans 18 amino acids. The CDR3: CASSLASTSGRFTDTQYF. CDR3 DNA: TGTGCCAGCAGCTTAGCGTCGACTAGCGGGAGATTCACAGATACGCAGTATTTT.

V and J are TRBV11-2 and TRBJ1-5; D ambiguous. This CDR3 is built from 14 residues. Germline CDR1 is SGHAT and CDR2 is FQNNGV. V lost 2 bases and J 0 bases, leaving 5 bases between the germline ends. In DNA, the CDR3 is TGTGCCAGCAGCTTATCCGGTAGCAATCAGCCCCAGCATTTT. Translating it yields CASSLSGSNQPQHF.

In its sample, this clone was seen once. This chain links TRBV14 with TRBJ1-1; the match to TRBD1 covers 9 bases. The germline gives CDR1 SGHDN, CDR2 FVKESK. The CDR3 extends over 18 amino acids. V dropped 0 bases and J dropped 0; count of bases not matched to a gene: 8. CDR3 protein: CASSQDGTGLLMNTEAFF. The CDR3 bases are TGTGCCAGCAGCCAAGACGGGACAGGGCTACTCATGAACACTGAAGCTTTCTTT.

For this clone: The junction shows a germline mismatch at one end, possibly a read error. The chain employs TRBV7-7 and TRBJ2-1, with D unclear. CDR3 length: 13 residues. CDR1 is SSHAT, CDR2 FNYEAQ, per germline (reference sequence). The CDR3 sequence: CASSLSLEDEQFF. Here the CDR3 DNA reads TGTGCTAGCAGCTTAAGCCTAGAGGATGAGCAGTTCTTC.

The chain links TRBV5-1 to TRBJ2-5, with D possibly matching TRBD2 (6 bases). The germline gives CDR1 SGHRS, CDR2 YFSETQ. Trimming pared 4 bases from V and 2 bases from J, leaving 12 bases between. This CDR3 region has 14 residues. The CDR3 region is CASSPGDGQETQYF. Written as DNA, the CDR3 is TGCGCCAGCAGCCCGGGGGACGGTCAAGAGACCCAGTACTTC.

J is TRBJ2-1 and V is TRBV7-3; D is uncertain. The V end was cut by 6 bases, the J end by 6 bases, with 18 bases between. The CDR3 has 15 amino acids. The germline V gene has CDR1 SGHTA and CDR2 FQGTGA. As DNA, the CDR3 is TGTGCCAGCAGTCCCCGGCGAGGCCGCGGCAATGAGCAGTTCTTC. It yields the protein CASSPRRGRGNEQFF.

This rearrangement joins TRBV6-5 to TRBJ2-3; 8 bases map to TRBD2. The CDR3 covers 15 residues. Unmatched junction bases numbered 2, after V lost 2 bases and J lost 1 base. Germline V CDR1 and CDR2: MNHEY, SVGAGI. The CDR3 reads CASSYLGGGTDTQYF. The CDR3 coding sequence is TGTGCCAGCAGTTACCTCGGGGGGGGCACAGATACGCAGTATTTT.

The gene calls are TRBV5-1 and TRBJ2-5; 9 positions match TRBD1. V gave up 5 bases and J gave up 1 base; unmatched junction bases: 3. This CDR3 is 14 amino acids long. Germline V gene lookup returns CDR1 SGHRS and CDR2 YFSETQ. The CDR3 region is CASRKTGGQETQYF. The CDR3, as DNA: TGCGCCAGCAGGAAGACAGGGGGCCAAGAGACCCAGTACTTC.

This clone was found once. The CDR3 DNA reads as TGCAGCGTTGAGGCTGCTGGCACTGAAGCTTTCTTT. Translating gives CSVEAAGTEAFF. The chain carries TRBV29-1 and TRBJ1-1; D is undetermined. The CDR3 runs 12 residues. Trimming took 3 bases from V and 4 from J, leaving 9 bases between them. CDR1 is SQVTM, CDR2 ANQGSEA, per germline.

The DNA for the CDR3 is TGTGCCAGCAGCTTCAGCGGGTCGCGGGAGCAGTACTTC. This gives the protein CASSFSGSREQYF. This chain links TRBV28 with TRBJ2-7, with D possibly TRBD2 on 6 matching bases. CDR1 is MDHEN, CDR2 SYDVKM, per germline. The CDR3 spans 13 residues. V was shortened by 6 bases and J by 7 bases, with 16 bases between the two germline ends.

The CDR3 nucleotides are TGTGCCAGCAGCCCCGGACACGCCTGGGCTGAAGCTTTCTTT. Its protein product is CASSPGHAWAEAFF. J is TRBJ1-1 and V is TRBV5-8, with D possibly being TRBD1 (5 bases). V shed 4 bases and J shed 6 bases, with 16 bases lying between them. The germline V gene has CDR1 SGHTS and CDR2 YDEGEE. The CDR3 consists of 14 residues.

Regarding this clone: The junction and the germline gene differ at one end; a read error may be behind it. The chain has TRBV7-7 and TRBJ2-2, with D hard to call. CDR3 length equals 15 residues. Germline CDR1 and CDR2: SSHAT and FNYEAQ (reference sequence). CDR3 loop: CASSLADTNTGELFF. The CDR3 DNA is TGTGCTAGCAGCTTAGCAGACACGAACACCGGGGAGCTGTTTTTT.

The chain uses TRBV27 and TRBJ2-3; D may be TRBD2 (5 bases). Trimming removed 7 bases at V and 4 bases at J, with 12 bases between. CDR3 length equals 13 residues. The germline CDR1 and CDR2 sequences are MNHEY and SMNVEV (reference sequence). CDR3 in amino acids: CASIGEDPDTQYF. CDR3 sequence (DNA): TGTGCCAGCATCGGGGAAGACCCAGATACGCAGTATTTT.

The chain recombines TRBV9 with TRBJ2-5; D ambiguous. V was pared by 0 bases and J by 5 bases, with 8 bases between. CDR1 and CDR2 (germline): SGDLS, YYNGEE. The CDR3 contains 13 residues. The CDR3 nucleotides read TGTGCCAGCAGCGTAGAGCTGAGGGAGACCCAGTACTTC. Translated: CASSVELRETQYF.